This T cell receptor (beta chain) was retrieved from a study of tumor and adjacent non-tumor tissue in lung cancer. Study observations and caveats: Normal lung showed higher cumulative top 100 clone frequency than tumor.

Three rounds of nested PCR, following a modified ARM-PCR protocol, produced the TCRbeta library. TCRdb ran MiXCR on the multiplex PCR reads and lists one entry per CDR3 protein. The sample shows tens of thousands of distinct CDR3 sequences, roughly two thirds of them seen only once. This clonotype showed up many times. Antigen: not known. No cell sorting was done before RNA was extracted from the tissue. The normal lung tissue was taken more than 3 cm from the tumor edge. This receptor was identified in a woman aged 40 to 55 with non-small cell lung cancer. The sequencing sample was made of distant non-tumor lung tissue.

CDR3 loop: CASSFLANTQYF. The DNA for the CDR3 is TGTGCCAGCAGCTTCCTCGCGAATACGCAGTATTTT. V and J are TRBV7-8 and TRBJ2-3; D is uncertain. With 3 bases removed from V and 7 bases from J, the gap between germline ends came to 8 bases. The CDR3 length is 12 residues. CDR1 and CDR2 (germline): SGHVS, FQNEAQ. The variable domain in full, completed from reference TRBV7-8 and TRBJ2-3, reads GAGVSQSPRYKVAKRGQDVALRCDPISGHVSLFWYQQALGQGPEFLTYFQNEAQLDKSGLPSDRFFAERPEGSVSTLKIQRTQQEDSAVYLCASSFLANTQYFGPGTRLTVL.